These 30 T cell receptor beta chains share one sample of origin, sequenced in a study of T cell responses to AZD1222 COVID-19 vaccine. Sequenced by immunoSEQ multiplex PCR; TCRdb stores in-frame clones only, minus some. The sample consists of under 150,000 clones, 85% to 95% of them appearing once. Material: peripheral blood, obtained 28 days after the second AZD1222 dose. The source is an adult who received the AZD1222 COVID-19 vaccine.

The chain joins TRBV12-3 or TRBV12-4 to TRBJ2-7; 8 bases are shared with TRBD2. Losses at the gene ends were 3 bases for V and 6 bases for J; bases not matched to a gene: 4. CDR3 length: 13 residues. The CDR3 DNA reads TGTGCCAGCAGTTTTCTAGCGGGTAGCGAGCAGTACTTC. This translates into CASSFLAGSEQYF.

This chain uses TRBV9 with TRBJ1-1, with 8 bases matching TRBD1. CDR3 length equals 18 residues. Germline CDR1 SGDLS, CDR2 YYNGEE. The V gene end was trimmed by 4 bases and the J gene end by 7 bases; junction bases not matched to a gene: 21. Written as DNA, the CDR3 is TGTGCCAGCAGCCCCAGGAGGGGGTCCAGGGGGCCCTTTAGTGAAGCTTTCTTT. It specifies CASSPRRGSRGPFSEAFF.

The chain joins TRBV19 to TRBJ2-3, with 9 bases lining up with TRBD1. J gave up 4 bases and V 6 bases, and 2 bases lay outside the gene matches. This CDR3 is built from 13 residues. Germline CDR1 is LNHDA and CDR2 is SQIVND (reference sequence). The CDR3 here is CASSTGGPDTQYF. In nucleotides, the CDR3 is TGTGCCAGTAGCACAGGGGGCCCAGATACGCAGTATTTT. The entire variable domain, with the rest obtained from reference TRBV19 and TRBJ2-3, is as follows: DGGITQSPKYLFRKEGQNVTLSCEQNLNHDAMYWYRQDPGQGLRLIYYSQIVNDFQKGDIAEGYSVSREKKESFPLTVTSAQKNPTAFYLCASSTGGPDTQYFGPGTRLTVL.

This clone was seen a single time. The chain is built from TRBV5-4 and TRBJ1-1; a weak D match, TRBD1 (6 bases). This CDR3 contains 14 residues. Germline values: CDR1 SGHNT, CDR2 YYREEE (reference sequence). Trimming cost V 1 base and J 1 base, with 8 bases left between them. CDR3 region: CASSLRDKNTEAFF. The CDR3 DNA is TGTGCCAGCAGCTTGAGGGACAAGAACACTGAAGCTTTCTTT.

The V call is TRBV28, the J call TRBJ2-7; 10 positions agree with TRBD2. After removal of 6 bases from V and 4 bases from J, the junction contained 9 bases not matched to a gene. This CDR3 region has 15 residues. Germline CDR1 and CDR2: MDHEN and SYDVKM. CDR3 sequence reads: CASSTTSGTIYEQYF. DNA of the CDR3: TGTGCCAGCAGCACCACTAGCGGGACTATTTACGAGCAGTACTTC.

This chain connects TRBV19 to TRBJ2-7; TRBD1 agrees at 12 bases. Trimming took 5 bases from V and 6 from J; bases not matched to a gene: 5. Germline values: CDR1 LNHDA, CDR2 SQIVND (reference sequence). The length of the CDR3 is 14 residues. CDR3 bases: TGTGCCAGTAGTCAGTTGGGACAGGGGGCCGAGCAGTACTTC. It codes for CASSQLGQGAEQYF.

The gene calls are TRBV27 and TRBJ1-2; no reliable D call. CDR3 size: 14 residues. Per germline, CDR1 MNHEY and CDR2 SMNVEV (reference sequence). V shed 3 bases and J shed 6 bases, with 14 bases lying between them. The chain's CDR3 is CASSFLEGLNGYTF. CDR3 DNA: TGTGCCAGCAGTTTTTTGGAGGGTTTGAATGGCTACACCTTC.

This clone was recorded once. This CDR3 reads CASSYSLGVQETQYF. CDR3 sequence (DNA): TGTGCCAGCAGCTATAGCCTCGGGGTTCAAGAGACCCAGTACTTC. V usage is TRBV11-2 and J usage is TRBJ2-5, with a tentative D call TRBD2 (5 bases). The V end lost 4 bases, the J end lost 2 bases, and 14 bases lay between the germline ends. Germline CDR1 and CDR2: SGHAT and FQNNGV. The CDR3 runs to 15 residues.

Details on this clone: The junction and the germline gene differ at one end; a read error may be behind it. The chain has TRBV7-7 and TRBJ2-6, with D unresolved. Germline V gives CDR1 SSHAT, CDR2 FNYEAQ (reference sequence). The CDR3 covers 15 residues. CDR3 coding DNA: TGTGCTAGCAGTCCCCTCCGGTCTGGGGCCAACGTCCTGACTTTC. Translation gives CASSPLRSGANVLTF.

The chain carries TRBV5-1 and TRBJ2-2; TRBD2 matches 11 bases. The CDR3 contains 15 residues. Germline assignment: CDR1 SGHRS and CDR2 YFSETQ. Losses at the gene ends were 4 bases for V and 7 bases for J; bases not matched to a gene: 6. In DNA, the CDR3 is TGCGCCAGCAGCCCGAGTACTAGCGGGAGCGGGGAGCTGTTTTTT. Protein sequence: CASSPSTSGSGELFF.

The J gene is TRBJ1-5, the V gene TRBV28; D is unclear. Deletions cut 10 bases from V and 4 bases from J, with 11 bases between. The CDR3 contains 12 residues. In germline, CDR1 is MDHEN, CDR2 SYDVKM. CDR3 in DNA: TGTGCCATCGACACCCTAAATCAGCCCCAGCATTTT. Residues: CAIDTLNQPQHF.

This rearrangement joins TRBV28 to TRBJ2-7; D might be TRBD2 (6 bases). The CDR3 contains 13 residues. Trimming took 7 bases from V and 3 from J, leaving 13 bases between them. The germline gives CDR1 MDHEN, CDR2 SYDVKM. As DNA, the CDR3 is TGTGCCAGCAATTCGGGGGTTGGCTACGAGCAGTACTTC. It yields the protein CASNSGVGYEQYF.

The chain couples TRBV28 to TRBJ2-1; D might be TRBD2 (6 bases). The V end lost 6 bases, the J end lost 3 bases, and 9 bases lay between the germline ends. The CDR3 has 13 amino acids. The germline V gene encodes CDR1 MDHEN and CDR2 SYDVKM. The chain's CDR3 is CASRGTFYNEQFF. The CDR3 DNA reads TGTGCCAGCAGGGGGACTTTCTACAATGAGCAGTTCTTC.

V gene TRBV5-4 combines with J gene TRBJ2-7; 14 positions match TRBD2. V shed 0 bases, J shed 2 bases, and the junction held 1 base outside the gene matches. The CDR3 totals 16 residues. Germline V gene sequence: CDR1 SGHNT, CDR2 YYREEE (reference sequence). CDR3 loop: CASSLEGLAGAYEQYF. DNA for the CDR3: TGTGCCAGCAGCTTGGAGGGACTAGCGGGAGCCTACGAGCAGTACTTC.

The chain carries TRBV7-9 and TRBJ2-1, with 9 bases fitting TRBD2. The CDR3 loop spans 17 amino acids. Germline V gene sequence: CDR1 SEHNR, CDR2 FQNEAQ (reference sequence). V dropped 6 bases and J dropped 6; count of bases not matched to a gene: 15. CDR3 region: CASRPIAGEEVGNEQFF. DNA of the CDR3: TGTGCCAGCAGGCCGATAGCGGGAGAGGAGGTTGGCAATGAGCAGTTCTTC.

The chain joins TRBV27 to TRBJ1-2, with a weak D call TRBD1 (6 bases). The germline V gene has CDR1 MNHEY and CDR2 SMNVEV (reference sequence). V lost 5 bases to trimming and J lost 4 bases, with 17 bases between them. This CDR3 region has 15 residues. DNA of the CDR3: TGTGCCAGCAGTATAAACAGGGAACGGGTCTATGGCTACACCTTC. This encodes CASSINRERVYGYTF.

The V and J genes are TRBV5-8 and TRBJ1-2; D possibly corresponds to TRBD1 (6 bases). This CDR3 is 14 amino acids long. Germline CDR1 is SGHTS and CDR2 is YDEGEE. The V gene lost 0 bases and the J gene lost 6 bases, with 12 bases spanning the gap. CDR3 sequence: CASSLVDRRDGYTF. CDR3 sequence (DNA): TGTGCCAGCAGCTTGGTCGACAGGCGTGATGGCTACACCTTC.

V and J are TRBV6-1 and TRBJ1-2; D not resolved. Deletions cut 1 base from V and 4 bases from J, with 10 bases between. The CDR3 extends over 14 amino acids. CDR1 MNHNS and CDR2 SASEGT come from the germline V gene. CDR3 in amino acids: CASSEVTNIYGYTF. The CDR3 DNA sequence: TGTGCCAGCAGTGAAGTGACAAACATCTATGGCTACACCTTC.

The chain employs TRBV29-1 and TRBJ2-6; D is unresolved. Trimming removed 1 base at V and 0 bases at J, with 7 bases between. CDR1 SQVTM and CDR2 ANQGSEA come from the germline V gene. The CDR3 has 15 residues. The CDR3 here is CSVEVGNSGANVLTF. The CDR3 DNA reads TGCAGCGTTGAAGTCGGCAACTCTGGGGCCAACGTCCTGACTTTC.

This clone was seen only once. CDR3 sequence (DNA): TGTGCCAGCAGTTTATTTGGAGGGGATGAGGGCACTGAAGCTTTCTTT. Translation gives CASSLFGGDEGTEAFF. J is TRBJ1-1 and V is TRBV28; D is perhaps TRBD1 (5 bases). Trimming pared 1 base from V and 4 bases from J, leaving 16 bases between. From germline, CDR1 is MDHEN and CDR2 SYDVKM. CDR3 size: 16 residues.

This clone has a single count. The chain carries TRBV29-1 and TRBJ2-5; 8 positions agree with TRBD1. Germline assignment: CDR1 SQVTM and CDR2 ANQGSEA. The CDR3 extends over 13 amino acids. Trimming cost V 4 bases and J 4 bases; bases outside gene matches: 5. The CDR3 bases are TGCAGCGTTGGAGACAGGGGTTCAGAGACCCAGTACTTC. Amino acids: CSVGDRGSETQYF.

J is TRBJ1-3 and V is TRBV9, with D uncertain. Germline values: CDR1 SGDLS, CDR2 YYNGEE. Between the trimmed V and J ends, which lost 0 bases and 0 bases, there was a span of 10 bases. This CDR3 is 16 amino acids long. The CDR3 protein is CASSVAEGASGNTIYF. CDR3 coding DNA: TGTGCCAGCAGCGTAGCAGAAGGAGCCTCTGGAAACACCATATATTTT.

The gene calls are TRBV19 and TRBJ1-4; 7 nucleotides align to TRBD1. Germline-derived CDR1 and CDR2 are LNHDA and SQIVND (reference sequence). J lost 8 bases, V lost 7 bases, and 10 bases had no gene match. The CDR3 has 14 residues. Here the CDR3 reads CASTDTGAGEKLFF. The CDR3 DNA sequence: TGTGCCAGTACCGATACAGGGGCGGGAGAAAAACTGTTTTTT.

The chain joins TRBV7-3 to TRBJ2-1, with D perhaps being TRBD1 or TRBD2 (6 bases each). The CDR3 length is 14 residues. Looked up from germline, CDR1 is SGHTA and CDR2 is FQGTGA. Trimming stripped 5 bases from V and 10 bases from J, with 18 bases between. For the CDR3, the DNA is TGTGCCAGCAGCATAATTGCCGGGGGCGGAGAGCAGTTCTTC. Its translation is CASSIIAGGGEQFF. The full variable domain, rest sourced from reference TRBV7-3 and TRBJ2-1, is GAGVSQTPSNKVTEKGKYVELRCDPISGHTALYWYRQSLGQGPEFLIYFQGTGAADDSGLPNDRFFAVRPEGSVSTLKIQRTERGDSAVYLCASSIIAGGGEQFFGPGTRLTVL.

This rearrangement joins TRBV7-9 to TRBJ1-4; no firm D call. V shed 6 bases and J shed 8 bases, with 16 bases lying between them. CDR3 length: 14 amino acids. Germline V gene data show CDR1 as SEHNR and CDR2 as FQNEAQ (reference sequence). The CDR3 nucleotides read TGTGCCAGCAGACCCCCGGGCCGGGGAGAAAAACTGTTTTTT. Translating it yields CASRPPGRGEKLFF.

By sample fraction, this clone is medium-sized. V gene TRBV2 combines with J gene TRBJ1-1; D remains ambiguous. The V end was cut by 4 bases, the J end by 1 base, with 4 bases between. This CDR3 is 12 amino acids long. The V gene's germline CDR1 is SNHLY and CDR2 FYNNEI. In nucleotides, the CDR3 is TGTGCCAGCAGTGTGGGGAACACTGAAGCTTTCTTT. Translated, it gives CASSVGNTEAFF.

In its sample, this clone was seen a few times. This chain joins TRBV21-1 and TRBJ2-1; the DNA was not used to check the table's D call, TRBD2. TRBV21-1 is assigned pseudogene status. The CDR3 consists of 16 residues. The CDR3 sequence: CASSKGGLSSYNEQFF. The CDR3 DNA sequence: TGTGCCAGCAGCAAAGGAGGACTGAGCTCCTACAATGAGCAGTTCTTC.

This CDR3 is CASSLGGPADTQYF. The CDR3, as DNA: TGTGCCAGCAGCTTGGGGGGGCCCGCAGATACGCAGTATTTT. The chain couples TRBV11-3 to TRBJ2-3; D may be TRBD2 (7 bases). Trimming shortened V by 3 bases and J by 4 bases, and 11 bases separated the two germline ends. Germline V lookup: CDR1 SGHNT, CDR2 YENEEA. The CDR3 has 14 residues.

The genes are TRBV5-4 and TRBJ2-7; TRBD2 aligns across 8 bases. V lost 5 bases, J lost 4 bases, and 11 bases stayed unmatched. Germline V gene sequence: CDR1 SGHNT, CDR2 YYREEE (reference sequence). CDR3 length: 15 residues. As DNA, the CDR3 is TGTGCCAGCAGTACCTGGGGACTAGATTCTTACGAGCAGTACTTC. It specifies CASSTWGLDSYEQYF.

The V call is TRBV9, the J call TRBJ1-1; D is possibly TRBD1 (5 bases). Trimming pared 0 bases from V and 11 bases from J, leaving 14 bases between. The CDR3 is 13 residues long. CDR1 and CDR2 (germline): SGDLS, YYNGEE. The CDR3 DNA reads as TGTGCCAGCAGCGTAGGAAGCGGAGGGGATGCTTTCTTT. It codes for CASSVGSGGDAFF.